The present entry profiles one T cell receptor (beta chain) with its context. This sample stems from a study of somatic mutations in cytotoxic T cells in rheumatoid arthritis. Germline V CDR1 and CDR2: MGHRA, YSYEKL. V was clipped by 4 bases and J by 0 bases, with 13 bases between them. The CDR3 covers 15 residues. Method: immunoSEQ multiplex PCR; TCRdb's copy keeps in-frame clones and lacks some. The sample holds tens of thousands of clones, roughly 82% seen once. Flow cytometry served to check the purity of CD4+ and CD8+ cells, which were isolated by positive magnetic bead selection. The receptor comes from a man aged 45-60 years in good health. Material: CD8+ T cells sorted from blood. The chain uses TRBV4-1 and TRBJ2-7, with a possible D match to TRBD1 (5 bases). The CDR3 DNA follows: TGCGCCAGCAGCCTTATATTTGACAGCTCCTACGAGCAGTACTTC. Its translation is CASSLIFDSSYEQYF.